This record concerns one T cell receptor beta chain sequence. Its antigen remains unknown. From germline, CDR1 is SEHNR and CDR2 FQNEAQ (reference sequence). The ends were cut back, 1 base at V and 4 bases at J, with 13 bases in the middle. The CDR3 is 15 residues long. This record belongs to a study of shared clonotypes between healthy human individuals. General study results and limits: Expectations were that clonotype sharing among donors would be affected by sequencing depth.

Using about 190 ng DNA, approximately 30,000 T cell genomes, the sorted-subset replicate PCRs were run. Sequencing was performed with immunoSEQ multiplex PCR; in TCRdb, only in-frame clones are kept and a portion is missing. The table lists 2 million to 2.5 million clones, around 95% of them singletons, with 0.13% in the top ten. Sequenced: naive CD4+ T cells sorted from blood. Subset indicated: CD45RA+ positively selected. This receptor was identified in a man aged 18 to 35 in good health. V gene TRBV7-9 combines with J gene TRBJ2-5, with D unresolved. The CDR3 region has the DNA TGTGCCAGCAGCTTAGTAACCGCCTTAGGAGAGACCCAGTACTTC. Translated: CASSLVTALGETQYF.